The 30 T cell receptor beta chains given below trace back to one sample, sequenced in a study of CD8 T cells in Susac syndrome (dated by TCRdb to the late 2010s). The receptor library was made with the immunoSEQ multiplex PCR assay. RNA was extracted using the RNeasy kit, and about 0.45 to 1 ug of the RNA was reverse transcribed with random hexamers. Using fastp trimming at Q25 and MiXCR clonotype assembly, TCRdb reanalyzed the public sequencing data and kept in-frame beta chains. Rows merge per CDR3 protein into single entries with the most common DNA and genes. In all, the sample holds just over 150,000 distinct CDR3 sequences, and roughly 96% of those were seen once. Jointly, the top ten make up roughly 0.15% of the sample. The material sequenced was CD8+ T cells from PBMCs. These receptors all come from a human donor with multiple sclerosis.

This chain uses TRBV28 with TRBJ2-7; weak D call: TRBD2 (6 bases). Looked up from germline, CDR1 is MDHEN and CDR2 is SYDVKM. CDR3 length: 13 residues. Trimming shortened V by 5 bases and J by 7 bases, and 15 bases separated the two germline ends. The DNA of the CDR3 is TGTGCCAGCAGTCCTCGCGGGGCGGGAGAGCAGTACGTC. Protein product: CASSPRGAGEQYV.

This chain connects TRBV4-2 to TRBJ2-1, with 8 bases lining up with TRBD1. There are 17 residues in the CDR3. The junction had 8 bases not matched to a gene; V was cut back by 1 base and J by 3 bases. Germline V gene lookup returns CDR1 LGHNA and CDR2 YNFKEQ. For the CDR3, the DNA is TGTGCCAGCAGCCAAGGGGGAGGAGGGACAGGCTACAATGAGCAGTTCTTC. Encoded protein: CASSQGGGGTGYNEQFF.

The chain combines TRBV29-1 with TRBJ1-2; TRBD1 might be the D (5 bases). The V gene's germline CDR1 is SQVTM and CDR2 ANQGSEA. Trimming stripped 4 bases from V and 3 bases from J, with 15 bases between. The CDR3 consists of 14 residues. This CDR3 reads CSVAGLLGDYGYTF. DNA of the CDR3: TGCAGCGTTGCGGGACTTCTAGGAGACTATGGCTACACCTTC.

The chain couples TRBV7-9 to TRBJ1-1; no reliable D call. Germline loops: CDR1 SEHNR, CDR2 FQNEAQ (reference sequence). This CDR3 region has 15 residues. The V end was cut by 3 bases, the J end by 5 bases, with 16 bases between. Here the CDR3 DNA reads TGTGCCAGCAGCTTGGTTTATTGGGTACGGACTGAAGCTTTCTTT. This translates into CASSLVYWVRTEAFF. Full variable domain (remainder filled in from reference TRBV7-9 and TRBJ1-1): DTGVSQNPRHKITKRGQNVTFRCDPISEHNRLYWYRQTLGQGPEFLTYFQNEAQLEKSRLLSDRFSAERPKGSFSTLEIQRTEQGDSAMYLCASSLVYWVRTEAFFGQGTRLTVV.

V gene TRBV9 combines with J gene TRBJ1-1; D gene uncertain. This CDR3 has 15 amino acids. Trimming shortened V by 0 bases and J by 7 bases, and 16 bases separated the two germline ends. Germline values: CDR1 SGDLS, CDR2 YYNGEE. The CDR3 sequence: CASSVGGLGHDEAFF. CDR3 in DNA: TGTGCCAGCAGCGTAGGTGGATTGGGTCACGATGAAGCTTTCTTT.

Only one count was recorded for this clonotype. The chain combines TRBV27 with TRBJ2-7; 8 bases agree with TRBD1. Germline values: CDR1 MNHEY, CDR2 SMNVEV (reference sequence). V lost 4 bases and J lost 2; bases outside the gene matches: 4. CDR3 length: 14 amino acids. CDR3 residues: CASSSWDRPYEQYV. CDR3 nucleotides: TGTGCCAGCAGTTCCTGGGACAGGCCCTACGAGCAGTACGTC.

V is TRBV19 and J is TRBJ2-6; D is undetermined. Germline V gives CDR1 LNHDA, CDR2 SQIVND (reference sequence). V gave up 7 bases and J gave up 12 bases, with 13 bases separating them. This CDR3 comprises 12 residues. The CDR3 region has the DNA TGTGCCAGTATCTCTGTGGGCGGCGTCCTGACTTTC. Its protein product is CASISVGGVLTF.

The chain recombines TRBV4-1 with TRBJ2-7, with TRBD1 matching over 7 bases. The CDR3 has 14 residues. V shed 0 bases, J shed 6 bases, and the junction held 5 bases outside the gene matches. Germline V gene sequence: CDR1 MGHRA, CDR2 YSYEKL. The CDR3 nucleotides read TGCGCCAGCAGCCAAGATGTAACAGGGGTCGAGCAGTACGTC. Its protein is CASSQDVTGVEQYV.

This clonotype has only a few counts. The rearrangement uses TRBV7-9 and TRBJ2-7, with D possibly TRBD1 on 5 matching bases. CDR1 is SEHNR, CDR2 FQNEAQ, per germline (reference sequence). This CDR3 spans 12 amino acids. V lost 4 bases to trimming and J lost 7 bases, with 11 bases between them. The CDR3 reads CASSSLQVEQYF. The CDR3 region has the DNA TGTGCCAGCAGCTCTCTACAGGTAGAGCAGTACTTC.

The V gene is TRBV6-1, the J gene TRBJ2-7; tentatively, D is TRBD1 (6 bases). V gave up 6 bases and J gave up 5 bases, with 26 bases separating them. This CDR3 is 17 amino acids long. Germline V lookup: CDR1 MNHNS, CDR2 SASEGT. The CDR3 reads CASSHLGVGGSWDEQYV. The CDR3 nucleotides read TGTGCCAGCAGCCACCTAGGCGTAGGGGGATCGTGGGACGAGCAGTACGTC.

The chain employs TRBV7-2 and TRBJ2-1; 9 bases agree with TRBD2. The CDR3 is 16 amino acids. With V trimmed by 1 base and J by 9 bases, 10 bases remained unmatched. Germline V gives CDR1 SGHTA, CDR2 FQGNSA. This CDR3 is CASSLVQAGGPIEQFF. Written as DNA, the CDR3 is TGTGCCAGCAGCTTAGTTCAAGCGGGGGGCCCCATTGAGCAGTTCTTC.

The V call is TRBV12-3 or TRBV12-4, the J call TRBJ2-3, with D hard to call. With 0 bases removed from V and 1 base from J, the gap between germline ends came to 5 bases. This CDR3 contains 14 residues. CDR3 in DNA: TGTGCCAGCAGTTTAGCGCAGGGCACAGATACGCAGTATTTT. Translation gives CASSLAQGTDTQYF.

The rearrangement uses TRBV5-1 and TRBJ2-7; 7 positions agree with TRBD2. Germline CDR1 reads SGHRS; CDR2 reads YFSETQ. J lost 1 base, V lost 1 base, and 5 bases had no gene match. The CDR3 loop spans 15 amino acids. The DNA for the CDR3 is TGCGCCAGCAGCTTGTATCCGCGGGGGTCCTACGAGCAGTACGTC. It translates to CASSLYPRGSYEQYV.

V usage is TRBV30 and J usage is TRBJ1-1; D not certain. From germline, CDR1 is GTSNPN and CDR2 SVGIG (reference sequence). V was trimmed by 1 base and J by 2 bases, leaving 8 bases between them. The CDR3 extends over 13 amino acids. Here the CDR3 reads CAWSEGRNTEAFF. In DNA, the CDR3 is TGTGCCTGGAGTGAAGGGAGAAACACTGAAGCTTTCTTT.

V gene TRBV30 combines with J gene TRBJ1-1; D gene unclear. The CDR3 covers 11 residues. Germline V gives CDR1 GTSNPN, CDR2 SVGIG (reference sequence). Trimming took 4 bases from V and 5 from J, leaving 8 bases between them. The CDR3 loop reads CAWTRETEAFF. The CDR3 nucleotides are TGTGCCTGGACGCGGGAGACTGAAGCTTTCTTT.

This chain links TRBV27 with TRBJ1-2; D is undetermined. The germline V gene has CDR1 MNHEY and CDR2 SMNVEV (reference sequence). The CDR3 is made up of 14 amino acids. Trimming took 3 bases from V and 2 from J, leaving 10 bases between them. The CDR3 DNA sequence: TGTGCCAGCAGTTTTGGGGTGCCGAACTATGGCTACACCTTC. Its translation: CASSFGVPNYGYTF.

This clonotype has a single count. The V call is TRBV30, the J call TRBJ1-6, with D unclear. Trimming pared 1 base from V and 5 bases from J, leaving 9 bases between. There are 14 residues in the CDR3. Per the germline V gene, CDR1 is GTSNPN and CDR2 is SVGIG (reference sequence). The CDR3 nucleotides are TGTGCCTGGAGTGACAGATCTGATAATTCACCCCTCCACTTT. Amino acids: CAWSDRSDNSPLHF.

The chain recombines TRBV18 with TRBJ2-7; tentative D call: TRBD2 (5 bases). V lost 2 bases and J 4 bases, leaving 9 bases between the germline ends. Per germline, CDR1 KGHSH and CDR2 LQKENI. The CDR3 length is 13 residues. The CDR3 DNA reads TGTGCCAGCTCACCAGATGAGGGTTACGAGCAGTACTTC. Encoded protein: CASSPDEGYEQYF.

The chain uses TRBV6-5 and TRBJ1-5; TRBD1 matches at 7 bases. The CDR3 length is 15 residues. The ends lost 6 bases at V and 5 bases at J; junction bases unmatched: 10. Germline V gene data show CDR1 as MNHEY and CDR2 as SVGAGI. The CDR3 region is CASSQTGDPHQPQHF. The CDR3 coding sequence is TGTGCCAGCAGCCAAACAGGGGATCCCCATCAGCCCCAGCATTTT.

The genes are TRBV27 and TRBJ1-1; TRBD1 agrees at 7 bases. The CDR3 has 15 residues. Germline values: CDR1 MNHEY, CDR2 SMNVEV (reference sequence). V lost 3 bases, J lost 7 bases, and 11 bases stayed unmatched. The CDR3 protein is CASSLGGGAYNEAFF. CDR3 DNA: TGTGCCAGCAGTTTGGGAGGGGGCGCTTATAATGAAGCTTTCTTT.

The CDR3 loop reads CASSIELNYEQYF. For the CDR3, the DNA is TGTGCCAGCAGCATCGAACTTAACTACGAGCAGTACTTC. The rearrangement uses TRBV14 and TRBJ2-7; no clear D gene. Germline V CDR1 and CDR2: SGHDN, FVKESK. This CDR3 comprises 13 residues. Between the trimmed V and J ends, which lost 5 bases and 3 bases, there was a span of 11 bases.

This clonotype appeared a single time. The chain links TRBV29-1 to TRBJ2-2, with D possibly TRBD2 on 5 matching bases. CDR1 is SQVTM and CDR2 is ANQGSEA in the germline V gene. This CDR3 region has 12 residues. Between the trimmed V and J ends, which lost 6 bases and 7 bases, there was a span of 12 bases. CDR3 bases: TGCAGCGTCGACACGGGAAACGGGGAGCTGTTTTTT. Amino acids: CSVDTGNGELFF.

The J gene is TRBJ1-2, the V gene TRBV30, with D tentatively TRBD1 (5 bases). This CDR3 comprises 12 residues. Per germline, CDR1 GTSNPN and CDR2 SVGIG (reference sequence). V was clipped by 0 bases and J by 8 bases, with 10 bases between them. The CDR3 reads CAWSVGGDGYTF. The CDR3 coding sequence is TGTGCCTGGAGTGTCGGGGGGGACGGCTACACCTTC.

This clonotype has only one observation. This sequence joins TRBV12-3 or TRBV12-4 and TRBJ1-1, with D unclear. The CDR3 sequence is 11 residues long. V lost 7 bases to trimming and J lost 0 bases, with 3 bases between them. CDR3 nucleotides: TGTGCCAGCACGTTGAACACTGAAGCTTTCTTT. Amino acid sequence: CASTLNTEAFF.

This clonotype was picked up one time. The chain links TRBV30 to TRBJ1-1, with 7 bases matching TRBD1. Trimming removed 0 bases from V and 5 bases from J; junction bases left unmatched: 0. This CDR3 comprises 12 residues. Germline-derived CDR1 and CDR2 are GTSNPN and SVGIG (reference sequence). The CDR3 region is CAWSVQGTEAFF. DNA for the CDR3: TGTGCCTGGAGTGTACAGGGGACTGAAGCTTTCTTT.

This clonotype was seen a few times. J is TRBJ2-1 and V is TRBV11-1, with 8 bases that match TRBD1. V trimming: 6 bases; J trimming: 5 bases; junction bases outside the gene matches: 9. This CDR3 comprises 15 residues. The V gene's germline CDR1 is SGHAT and CDR2 FQDESV (reference sequence). The CDR3 DNA is TGTGCCAGCAGTCCCGGGACAGGAGGACACAATGAGCAGTTCTTC. This sequence encodes CASSPGTGGHNEQFF.

V gene TRBV7-9 combines with J gene TRBJ2-7, with D perhaps given as TRBD1 or TRBD2 (5 bases each). Trimming pared 3 bases from V and 3 bases from J, leaving 9 bases between. The CDR3 totals 13 residues. Germline V gene lookup returns CDR1 SEHNR and CDR2 FQNEAQ (reference sequence). The CDR3 bases are TGTGCCAGCAGCTTTCCGGGGCTCTACGAGCAGTACTTC. Its translation is CASSFPGLYEQYF.

V gene TRBV3-1 combines with J gene TRBJ2-2; 7 nucleotides agree with TRBD2. J lost 2 bases, V lost 3 bases, and 6 bases had no gene match. The CDR3 is made up of 16 amino acids. Germline CDR1 reads LGHDT; CDR2 reads YNNKEL (reference sequence). CDR3 sequence reads: CASSHILAENTGELFF. DNA of the CDR3: TGTGCCAGCAGCCATATCCTAGCGGAAAACACCGGGGAGCTGTTTTTT.

V gene TRBV20-1 combines with J gene TRBJ2-7; no firm D call. The germline CDR1 and CDR2 sequences are DFQATT and SNEGSKA (reference sequence). The CDR3 spans 14 residues. Trimming took 3 bases from V and 2 from J, leaving 14 bases between them. In nucleotides, the CDR3 is TGCAGTGCTAGTCCCCGTCCCCTTCCCTACGAGCAGTACGTC. Translated, it gives CSASPRPLPYEQYV.

V is TRBV13 and J is TRBJ2-7; 8 nucleotides agree with TRBD1. The CDR3 sequence is 14 residues long. After removal of 3 bases from V and 1 base from J, the junction contained 2 bases not matched to a gene. Germline V gene data show CDR1 as PRHDT and CDR2 as FYEKMQ (reference sequence). The CDR3 DNA is TGTGCCAGCAGCTTTAGGACAGGGTCCTACGAGCAGTACTTC. This translates into CASSFRTGSYEQYF.